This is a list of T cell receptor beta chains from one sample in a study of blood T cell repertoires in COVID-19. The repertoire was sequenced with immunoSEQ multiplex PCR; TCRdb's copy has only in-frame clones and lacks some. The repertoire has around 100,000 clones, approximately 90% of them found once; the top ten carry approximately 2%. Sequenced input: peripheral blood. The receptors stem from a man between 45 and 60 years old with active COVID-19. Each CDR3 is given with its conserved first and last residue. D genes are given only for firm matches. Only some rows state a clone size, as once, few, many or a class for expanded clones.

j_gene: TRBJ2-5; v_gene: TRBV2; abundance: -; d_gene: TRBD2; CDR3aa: CASAMGLAGQETQYF; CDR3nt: TGTGCCAGCGCTATGGGGTTAGCGGGCCAAGAGACCCAGTACTTC
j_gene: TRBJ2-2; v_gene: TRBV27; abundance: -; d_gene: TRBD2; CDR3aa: CASMVSGSYTGELFF; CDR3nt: TGTGCCAGCATGGTTAGCGGGAGTTACACCGGGGAGCTGTTTTTT
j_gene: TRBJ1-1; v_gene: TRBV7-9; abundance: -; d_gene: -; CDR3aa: CASSAGRANTEAFF; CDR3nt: TGTGCCAGCAGCGCGGGACGGGCCAACACTGAAGCTTTCTTT
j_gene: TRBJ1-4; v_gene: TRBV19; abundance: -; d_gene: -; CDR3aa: CASSTRRGNEKLFF; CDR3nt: TGTGCCAGTAGTACCCGCAGGGGTAATGAAAAACTGTTTTTT
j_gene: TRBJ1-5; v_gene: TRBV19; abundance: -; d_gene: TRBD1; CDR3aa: CASSRQGQPQHF; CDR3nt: TGTGCCAGTAGTCGACAGGGACAGCCCCAGCATTTT
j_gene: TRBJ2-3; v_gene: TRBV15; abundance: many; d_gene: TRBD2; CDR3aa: CATSSALTGGADTQYF; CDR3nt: TGTGCCACCAGCAGCGCGTTAACGGGAGGAGCAGATACGCAGTATTTT
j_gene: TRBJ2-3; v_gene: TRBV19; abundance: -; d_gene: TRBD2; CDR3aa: CASSIGLAGGANTQYF; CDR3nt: TGTGCCAGTAGTATAGGACTAGCGGGAGGTGCTAATACGCAGTATTTT
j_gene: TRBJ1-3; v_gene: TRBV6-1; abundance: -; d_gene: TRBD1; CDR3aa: CASSEQGAAGNTIYF; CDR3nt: TGTGCCAGCAGTGAACAGGGGGCAGCTGGAAACACCATATATTTT
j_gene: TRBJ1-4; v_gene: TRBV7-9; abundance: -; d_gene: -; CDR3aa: CASRDTGMDEKLFF; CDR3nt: TGTGCCAGCAGGGATACAGGGATGGATGAAAAACTGTTTTTT
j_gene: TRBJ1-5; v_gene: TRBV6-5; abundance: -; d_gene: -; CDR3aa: CASSPSSGVQPQHF; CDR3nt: TGTGCCAGCAGTCCTAGTAGCGGCGTTCAGCCCCAGCATTTT
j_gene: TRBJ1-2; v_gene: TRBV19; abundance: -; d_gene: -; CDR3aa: CASSIPGTYGYTF; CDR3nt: TGTGCCAGTAGTATACCGGGAACCTATGGCTACACCTTC
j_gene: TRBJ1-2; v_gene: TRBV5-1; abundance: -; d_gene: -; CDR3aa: CASSWNPGQIDNYGYTF; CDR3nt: TGCGCCAGCAGCTGGAATCCGGGACAAATTGATAACTATGGCTACACCTTC
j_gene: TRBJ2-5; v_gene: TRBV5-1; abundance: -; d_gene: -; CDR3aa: CASSLGHSVAETQYF; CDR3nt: TGCGCCAGCAGCTTGGGACACTCGGTCGCGGAGACCCAGTACTTC
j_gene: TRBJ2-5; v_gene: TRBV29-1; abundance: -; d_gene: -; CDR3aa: CSGSEGLMSLGAQYF; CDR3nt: TGCAGCGGGTCGGAAGGACTGATGTCTTTGGGTGCCCAGTACTTC
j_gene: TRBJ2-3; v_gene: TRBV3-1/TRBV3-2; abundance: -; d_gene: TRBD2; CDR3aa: CASSPHLTSGRAEDTQYF; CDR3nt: TGTGCCAGCAGCCCCCACCTGACTAGCGGGAGGGCCGAGGATACGCAGTATTTT
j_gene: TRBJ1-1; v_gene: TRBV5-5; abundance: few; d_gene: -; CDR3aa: CASSLMQGMRGPTEAFF; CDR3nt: TGTGCCAGCAGCTTAATGCAGGGTATGCGGGGGCCTACTGAAGCTTTCTTT
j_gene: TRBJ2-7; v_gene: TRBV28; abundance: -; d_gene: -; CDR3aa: CASSSRFEQYF; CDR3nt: TGTGCCAGCAGTTCCCGTTTCGAGCAGTACTTC
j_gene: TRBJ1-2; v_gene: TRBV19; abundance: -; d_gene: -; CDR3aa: CASSIAGTGTNYGYTF; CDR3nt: TGTGCCAGTAGTATCGCAGGTACAGGGACTAACTATGGCTACACCTTC
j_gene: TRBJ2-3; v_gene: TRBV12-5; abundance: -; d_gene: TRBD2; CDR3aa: CASGPRPSGRATDTQYF; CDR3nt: TGTGCTAGTGGTCCCCGACCCAGCGGGAGGGCCACAGATACGCAGTATTTT
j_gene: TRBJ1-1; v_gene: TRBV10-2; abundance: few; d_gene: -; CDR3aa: CASSETGGVNTEAFF; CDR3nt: TGCGCCAGCAGCGAGACGGGAGGGGTGAACACTGAAGCTTTCTTT
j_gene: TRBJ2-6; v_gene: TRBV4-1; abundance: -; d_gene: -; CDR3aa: CASSLLAIGANVLTF; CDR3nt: TGCGCCAGCAGCCTACTAGCAATTGGGGCCAACGTCCTGACTTTC
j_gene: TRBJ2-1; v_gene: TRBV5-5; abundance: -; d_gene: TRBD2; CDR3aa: CASSPGLAGYNEQFF; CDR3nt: TGTGCCAGCAGTCCGGGACTAGCGGGATACAATGAGCAGTTCTTC
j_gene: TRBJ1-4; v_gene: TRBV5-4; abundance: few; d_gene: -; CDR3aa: CASSLDGTTNEKLFF; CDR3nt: TGTGCCAGCAGCTTGGACGGGACAACTAATGAAAAACTGTTTTTT
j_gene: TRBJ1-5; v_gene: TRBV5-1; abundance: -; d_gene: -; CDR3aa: CASSLFVGPDQPQHF; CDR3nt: TGCGCCAGCAGCTTGTTTGTGGGCCCCGATCAGCCCCAGCATTTT
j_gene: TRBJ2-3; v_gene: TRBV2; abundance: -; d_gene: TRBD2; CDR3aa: CASSAPPRASGRIDPDTQYF; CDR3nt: TGTGCCAGCAGCGCCCCGCCGAGAGCTAGCGGGAGGATAGACCCAGATACGCAGTATTTT
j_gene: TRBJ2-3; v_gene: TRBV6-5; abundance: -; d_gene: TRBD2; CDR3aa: CASGITSGGADTQYF; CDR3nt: TGTGCCAGCGGGATAACTAGCGGGGGGGCAGATACGCAGTATTTT
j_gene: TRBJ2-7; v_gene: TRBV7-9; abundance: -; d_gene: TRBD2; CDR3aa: CASSQPPGTSEYEQYF; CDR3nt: TGTGCCAGCAGCCAACCTCCCGGGACTAGCGAATACGAGCAGTACTTC
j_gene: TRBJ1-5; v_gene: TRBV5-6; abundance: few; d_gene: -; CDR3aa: CASSLYTVRGNQPQHF; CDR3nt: TGTGCCAGCAGCTTGTACACGGTACGAGGGAATCAGCCCCAGCATTTT
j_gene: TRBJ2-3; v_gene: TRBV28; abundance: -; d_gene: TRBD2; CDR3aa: CASSASGTSTDTQYF; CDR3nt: TGTGCCAGCAGTGCTAGCGGAACTAGCACAGATACGCAGTATTTT
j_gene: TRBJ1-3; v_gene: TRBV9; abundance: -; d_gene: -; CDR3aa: CASSVDSTGVPGNTIYF; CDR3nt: TGTGCCAGCAGCGTAGATTCGACGGGGGTTCCTGGAAACACCATATATTTT
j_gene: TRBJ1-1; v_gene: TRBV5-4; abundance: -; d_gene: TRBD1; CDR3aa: CASTQGGQTEAFF; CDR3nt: TGTGCCAGCACACAGGGGGGCCAGACTGAAGCTTTCTTT
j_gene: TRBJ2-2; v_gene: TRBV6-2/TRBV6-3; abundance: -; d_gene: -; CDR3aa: CASSPRQGTTGELFF; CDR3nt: TGTGCCAGCAGCCCACGGCAGGGTACCACCGGGGAGCTGTTTTTT
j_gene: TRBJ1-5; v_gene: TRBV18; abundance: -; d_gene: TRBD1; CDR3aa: CASSGQGPTTEPQHF; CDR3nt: TGTGCCAGCTCAGGACAGGGGCCAACGACTGAGCCCCAGCATTTT
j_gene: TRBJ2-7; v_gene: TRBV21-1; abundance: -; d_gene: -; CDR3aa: CASSKFPYEQYF; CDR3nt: TGTGCCAGCAGCAAATTCCCGTACGAGCAGTACTTC
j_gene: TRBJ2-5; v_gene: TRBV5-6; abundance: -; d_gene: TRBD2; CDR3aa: CASSWGLAGSQETQYF; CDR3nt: TGTGCCAGCAGCTGGGGACTAGCGGGATCCCAAGAGACCCAGTACTTC
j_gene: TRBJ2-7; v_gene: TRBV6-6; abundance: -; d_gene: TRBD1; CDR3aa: CASSYSNSGQGDEQYF; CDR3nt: TGTGCCAGCAGTTACTCGAATTCTGGACAGGGCGACGAGCAGTACTTC
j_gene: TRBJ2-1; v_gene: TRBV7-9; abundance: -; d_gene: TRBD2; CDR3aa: CASSLDSGGLHNEQFF; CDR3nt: TGTGCCAGCAGCTTAGATAGCGGGGGGCTTCACAATGAGCAGTTCTTC
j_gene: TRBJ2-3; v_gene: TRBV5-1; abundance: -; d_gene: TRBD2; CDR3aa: CASSFPGGRTDTQYF; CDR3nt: TGCGCCAGCAGCTTCCCGGGAGGGAGGACAGATACGCAGTATTTT
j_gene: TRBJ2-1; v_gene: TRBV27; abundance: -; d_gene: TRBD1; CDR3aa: CASSSHPGQGFYNEQFF; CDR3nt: TGTGCCAGCAGTTCGCATCCGGGACAGGGTTTTTACAATGAGCAGTTCTTC
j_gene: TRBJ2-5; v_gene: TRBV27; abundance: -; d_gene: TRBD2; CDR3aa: CASSRGVEWGRETQYF; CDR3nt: TGTGCCAGCAGCCGGGGGGTAGAGTGGGGTCGGGAGACCCAGTACTTC